The 11 T cell receptor beta chains below were found in one sample sequenced in a study of blood T cell repertoires in COVID-19. Sequenced by immunoSEQ multiplex PCR; TCRdb stores in-frame clones only, minus some. The sample lists fewer than 200,000 clones, roughly 85% occurring once. Sequenced input: PBMCs or T cells enriched from blood (not recorded which). The receptors were gathered from a young woman who had recovered from COVID-19.

The gene calls are TRBV5-1 and TRBJ2-1, with 12 bases fitting TRBD2. The ends lost 4 bases at V and 0 bases at J; junction bases unmatched: 11. Germline loops: CDR1 SGHRS, CDR2 YFSETQ. The CDR3 is 19 amino acids. The CDR3 here is CASSPGASGGVSSYNEQFF. CDR3 nucleotide sequence: TGCGCCAGCAGCCCGGGGGCTAGCGGGGGGGTAAGCTCCTACAATGAGCAGTTCTTC. Using reference TRBV5-1 and TRBJ2-1 for the parts outside the CDR3, the full variable domain is KAGVTQTPRYLIKTRGQQVTLSCSPISGHRSVSWYQQTPGQGLQFLFEYFSETQRNKGNFPGRFSGRQFSNSRSEMNVSTLELGDSALYLCASSPGASGGVSSYNEQFFGPGTRLTVL.

J is TRBJ1-1 and V is TRBV19; D call uncertain. This CDR3 contains 13 residues. In germline, CDR1 is LNHDA, CDR2 SQIVND (reference sequence). The ends were cut back, 4 bases at V and 3 bases at J, with 9 bases in the middle. The CDR3 reads CASSTTIHTEAFF. The CDR3 DNA reads TGTGCCAGTAGTACTACCATCCACACTGAAGCTTTCTTT.

This rearrangement joins TRBV9 to TRBJ2-1; 11 bases fit TRBD1. CDR1 SGDLS and CDR2 YYNGEE come from the germline V gene. There are 16 residues in the CDR3. Trimming took 3 bases from V and 9 from J; bases not matched to a gene: 11. CDR3 region: CASSETRTGGNFEQFF. The CDR3 DNA follows: TGTGCCAGCAGCGAGACGAGGACAGGGGGCAACTTTGAGCAGTTCTTC.

This chain uses TRBV2 with TRBJ1-6, with a tentative D call TRBD1 (5 bases). V lost 2 bases to trimming and J lost 13 bases, with 9 bases between them. The germline V gene has CDR1 SNHLY and CDR2 FYNNEI. CDR3 length: 12 residues. CDR3 nucleotides: TGTGCCAGCAGTGAAACCGGGGGTCCCCTCCACTTT. It encodes CASSETGGPLHF.

V gene TRBV19 combines with J gene TRBJ2-1, with 13 nucleotides matching TRBD2. Trimming took 5 bases from V and 6 from J; bases not matched to a gene: 13. Germline V gene data show CDR1 as LNHDA and CDR2 as SQIVND (reference sequence). This CDR3 comprises 18 residues. The CDR3 bases are TGTGCCAGTAGTGAACTAGCGGGGGGGGACTCCTTGGCCAATGAGCAGTTCTTC. As protein: CASSELAGGDSLANEQFF.

In DNA, the CDR3 is TGTGCCAGCTATGGAACGGACAAACCCTATGAAAAACTGTTTTTT. This sequence encodes CASYGTDKPYEKLFF. The chain is built from TRBV6-9 and TRBJ1-4; maybe TRBD1 (5 bases). Trimming left V 8 bases short and J 6 bases short, with 19 bases between. Germline V gene data show CDR1 as MNHGY and CDR2 as SVAAGI. This CDR3 has 15 amino acids.

In its sample, this clone was seen many times. The rearrangement uses TRBV28 and TRBJ2-7, with a weak D call TRBD2 (5 bases). The ends were cut back, 6 bases at V and 2 bases at J, with 20 bases in the middle. Germline assignment: CDR1 MDHEN and CDR2 SYDVKM. This CDR3 is built from 16 residues. CDR3 region: CASRPGNPEAPYEQYF. The CDR3, as DNA: TGTGCCAGCAGACCCGGGAACCCCGAAGCCCCCTACGAGCAGTACTTC.

The chain uses TRBV28 and TRBJ2-7, with 7 positions matching TRBD2. Trimming took 5 bases from V and 5 from J; bases not matched to a gene: 6. The CDR3 loop spans 13 amino acids. Germline loops: CDR1 MDHEN, CDR2 SYDVKM. In nucleotides, the CDR3 is TGTGCCAGCAGTCCTGGGACTACCCACGAGCAGTACTTC. This translates into CASSPGTTHEQYF.

The CDR3 coding sequence is TGCGCCAGCAGCGCGGACAGGGGCTATACGCAGTATTTT. Translated, it gives CASSADRGYTQYF. V usage is TRBV5-1 and J usage is TRBJ2-3; 9 bases map to TRBD1. Germline CDR1 SGHRS, CDR2 YFSETQ. There are 13 residues in the CDR3. V was clipped by 4 bases and J by 7 bases; unmatched bases: 4.

The genes are TRBV28 and TRBJ2-1; D is perhaps TRBD1 (5 bases). The CDR3 totals 15 residues. Trimming pared 5 bases from V and 2 bases from J, leaving 13 bases between. Germline values: CDR1 MDHEN, CDR2 SYDVKM. CDR3 bases: TGTGCCAGCAGTAAAACAGGTACTACCTACAATGAGCAGTTCTTC. It codes for CASSKTGTTYNEQFF.

The V gene is TRBV6-1, the J gene TRBJ1-4, with D possibly being TRBD1 (6 bases). V lost 2 bases to trimming and J lost 7 bases, with 20 bases between them. The CDR3 is made up of 17 amino acids. The germline gives CDR1 MNHNS, CDR2 SASEGT. The CDR3 coding sequence is TGTGCCAGCAGTGAATTACCCCACAGGGTATATGGTGAAAAACTGTTTTTT. Translating it yields CASSELPHRVYGEKLFF.